The rows below give T cell receptor beta chains drawn from one sample of a study of metastatic and nonmetastatic thyroid tumors. TCRdb re-clonotyped the PCR reads via MiXCR. This sample has 30,000 to 40,000 clones, with about a fifth found just once. Sequenced sample: tumor tissue. These TCRs come from a male donor with papillary thyroid cancer or a benign thyroid nodule (not recorded which). Some clones in this sample may be carry-over from other donors' samples. Both conserved end residues are part of each CDR3. A D gene is named only where the DNA matches it firmly. Clone size, where shown, is once, few, many, or a class for clones that have expanded.

V	D	size	J	CDR3	DNA
TRBV7-2	.	many	TRBJ1-3	CASSLDRVGNTIYF	TGTGCCAGCAGCTTAGACAGGGTCGGAAACACCATATATTTT
TRBV5-1	.	many	TRBJ2-2	CASRDGSGELFF	TGCGCCAGCAGGGACGGTTCCGGGGAGCTGTTTTTT
TRBV28	.	few	TRBJ2-6	CASSWTWGRTWSNVLTF	TGTGCCAGCAGTTGGACCTGGGGAAGGACCTGGTCCAACGTCCTGACTTTC
TRBV29-1	TRBD1	few	TRBJ2-3	CSGQGTGSTDTQYF	TGCAGCGGGCAGGGGACAGGGAGCACAGATACGCAGTATTTT
TRBV15	TRBD2	many	TRBJ2-2	CATSRDQLAGVHGELFF	TGTGCCACCAGCAGAGATCAGCTAGCGGGAGTCCACGGGGAGCTGTTTTTT
TRBV14	TRBD1	many	TRBJ2-6	CASSLGTGYGANVLTF	TGTGCCAGCAGCTTAGGGACAGGGTATGGGGCCAACGTCCTGACTTTC
TRBV30	.	.	TRBJ1-2	CAWSVRASRGYTF	TGTGCCTGGAGTGTCAGGGCCTCCCGTGGCTACACCTTC
TRBV29-1	TRBD2	many	TRBJ2-5	CSYLGSGTGETQYF	TGCAGCTACCTGGGTAGCGGGACGGGAGAGACCCAGTACTTC
TRBV4-2	.	many	TRBJ2-1	CASSQAGGQVEQFF	TGTGCCAGCAGCCAGGCGGGCGGGCAGGTTGAGCAGTTCTTC
TRBV7-8	.	.	TRBJ2-7	CASSLEGSQGTYEQYF	TGTGCCAGCAGCTTAGAGGGTAGTCAGGGTACCTACGAGCAGTACTTC
TRBV20-1	TRBD1	many	TRBJ1-5	CSARGQGTNQPQHF	TGCAGTGCTAGGGGACAGGGAACCAATCAGCCCCAGCATTTT
TRBV20-1	.	.	TRBJ2-2	CSAREGGVNTGELFF	TGCAGTGCTAGAGAGGGCGGGGTGAACACCGGGGAGCTGTTTTTT
TRBV2	.	many	TRBJ2-5	CASRFNPGTQETQYF	TGTGCCAGCAGATTCAACCCCGGGACCCAAGAGACCCAGTACTTC
TRBV5-1	TRBD1	.	TRBJ1-3	CASRPGQGFISGNTIYF	TGCGCCAGCAGACCGGGACAGGGATTCATCTCTGGAAACACCATATATTTT
TRBV5-1	.	once	TRBJ2-1	CASSLVAVATYNEQLF	TGCGCCAGCAGCTTGGTTGCGGTAGCGACCTACAATGAGCAGCTCTTC
TRBV13	TRBD1	many	TRBJ1-2	CASSWGQGRDGYTF	TGTGCCAGCAGCTGGGGACAGGGGAGAGATGGCTACACCTTC